These 29 T cell receptor beta chains originate from one sample sequenced in a study of cytomegalovirus exposure and HLA in healthy donors. PCR used 60 Vbeta primers and 13 Jbeta primers. Using immunoSEQ multiplex PCR, the repertoire was profiled, and TCRdb retains in-frame clones only, with some absent. This table holds around 120,000 clones, roughly three quarters found once. What was sequenced was PBMCs. The receptors here all came from a woman aged 35 to 49 in good health and CMV-seronegative.

In this sample, this clone turned up once. The chain carries TRBV5-8 and TRBJ1-1; D perhaps matches TRBD1 (6 bases). This CDR3 contains 13 residues. V was shortened by 6 bases and J by 8 bases, with 17 bases between the two germline ends. Germline loops: CDR1 SGHTS, CDR2 YDEGEE. CDR3 protein: CASIDRSSPEAFF. In DNA, the CDR3 is TGTGCCAGCATCGACAGGAGCTCTCCCGAAGCTTTCTTT. Based on the CDR3 plus reference TRBV5-8 and TRBJ1-1, the full variable domain is EAGVTQSPTHLIKTRGQQATLRCSPISGHTSVYWYQQALGLGLQFLLWYDEGEERNRGNFPPRFSGRQFPNYSSELNVNALELEDSALYLCASIDRSSPEAFFGQGTRLTVV.

V is TRBV2 and J is TRBJ2-5; 7 bases fit TRBD2. Per germline, CDR1 SNHLY and CDR2 FYNNEI. V dropped 4 bases and J dropped 0; count of bases not matched to a gene: 2. This CDR3 is built from 14 residues. CDR3 protein: CASSVGGDQETQYF. CDR3 coding DNA: TGTGCCAGCAGTGTTGGGGGGGACCAAGAGACCCAGTACTTC. Drawing the rest from reference TRBV2 and TRBJ2-5, the complete variable domain is EPEVTQTPSHQVTQMGQEVILRCVPISNHLYFYWYRQILGQKVEFLVSFYNNEISEKSEIFDDQFSVERPDGSNFTLKIRSTKLEDSAMYFCASSVGGDQETQYFGPGTRLLVL.

This clone was observed a few times. The chain employs TRBV7-2 and TRBJ2-2, with 7 positions matching TRBD1. Germline loops: CDR1 SGHTA, CDR2 FQGNSA. V dropped 4 bases and J dropped 9; count of bases not matched to a gene: 5. This CDR3 spans 13 amino acids. Here the CDR3 DNA reads TGTGCCAGCAGCTCGGACAGGCTTTGGGAGCTGTTTTTT. Translation gives CASSSDRLWELFF.

The chain links TRBV12-5 to TRBJ2-1; TRBD1 aligns across 7 bases. The CDR3 runs 14 residues. V shed 6 bases and J 2 bases; nucleotides not matched to a gene: 4. CDR1 LGHNT and CDR2 FRNRAP come from the germline V gene. The CDR3 coding sequence is TGTGCTAGTGGCCTGGGACAGCCCTACAATGAGCAGTTCTTC. This codes for CASGLGQPYNEQFF. Variable domain in full (rest from reference TRBV12-5 and TRBJ2-1): DARVTQTPRHKVTEMGQEVTMRCQPILGHNTVFWYRQTMMQGLELLAYFRNRAPLDDSGMPKDRFSAEMPDATLATLKIQPSEPRDSAVYFCASGLGQPYNEQFFGPGTRLTVL.

This clone has more than one count but fewer than ten. This chain joins TRBV10-2 and TRBJ1-5; the match to TRBD1 covers 11 bases. The CDR3 covers 16 residues. The germline V gene has CDR1 WSHSY and CDR2 SAAADI. V lost 8 bases and J lost 11; bases outside the gene matches: 17. Here the CDR3 DNA reads TGCGCCAGCGTAATGGGGGACAGGGGGAGTGGGGAAGCCCAGCATTTT. This translates into CASVMGDRGSGEAQHF.

This clone was seen a handful of times. The chain employs TRBV6-5 and TRBJ2-7; D unresolved. The germline V gene has CDR1 MNHEY and CDR2 SVGAGI. This CDR3 has 13 amino acids. V lost 0 bases, J lost 5 bases, and 8 bases lay in between. The CDR3 DNA is TGTGCCAGCAGTTACTCGAGGTCACACGAGCAGTACTTC. As protein: CASSYSRSHEQYF.

V gene TRBV6-1 combines with J gene TRBJ2-5; the match to TRBD2 covers 13 bases. Germline assignment: CDR1 MNHNS and CDR2 SASEGT. The CDR3 is 17 residues long. Trimming took 2 bases from V and 5 from J; bases not matched to a gene: 8. CDR3 protein: CASSERLAGGPVETQYF. CDR3 sequence (DNA): TGTGCCAGCAGTGAACGACTAGCGGGGGGACCTGTGGAGACCCAGTACTTC.

The chain recombines TRBV11-2 with TRBJ2-5, with 9 bases aligning to TRBD2. The DNA end favors TRBJ2-7, so the J call may be wrong. The CDR3 has 15 amino acids. Germline CDR1 SGHAT, CDR2 FQNNGV. The CDR3 loop reads CASSFEAGGPHEQYF. The CDR3 bases are TGTGCCAGCAGCTTTGAGGCGGGAGGGCCGCACGAGCAGTACTTC.

This clone has more than one count but fewer than ten. V and J are TRBV25-1 and TRBJ2-1; D not certain. Per germline, CDR1 MGHDK and CDR2 SYGVNS. Trimming took 2 bases from V and 10 from J, leaving 6 bases between them. The CDR3 totals 11 residues. In DNA, the CDR3 is TGTGCCAGCAGTGAAGGAGCCGAGCAGTTCTTC. Its protein is CASSEGAEQFF. The entire variable domain, with the rest obtained from reference TRBV25-1 and TRBJ2-1, is as follows: EADIYQTPRYLVIGTGKKITLECSQTMGHDKMYWYQQDPGMELHLIHYSYGVNSTEKGDLSSESTVSRIRTEHFPLTLESARPSHTSQYLCASSEGAEQFFGPGTRLTVL.

This clone was detected only a few times. This chain joins TRBV28 and TRBJ1-1; possible D gene TRBD1, 5 bases. The CDR3 sequence is 13 residues long. Germline CDR1 MDHEN, CDR2 SYDVKM. Trimming stripped 3 bases from V and 5 bases from J, with 10 bases between. The DNA for the CDR3 is TGTGCCAGCAGTTTGGGGGGTTGGACTGAAGCTTTCTTT. Protein product: CASSLGGWTEAFF.

This chain joins TRBV11-1 and TRBJ2-3, with D tentatively TRBD2 (6 bases). The CDR3 has 16 amino acids. V was pared by 1 base and J by 1 base, with 12 bases between. CDR1 and CDR2 from the germline V gene are SGHAT and FQDESV (reference sequence). The CDR3 coding sequence is TGTGCCAGCAGCTTAGTCCCGGGGGAACGCACAGATACGCAGTATTTT. Its translation: CASSLVPGERTDTQYF.

The rearrangement joins TRBV5-1 to TRBJ2-5; the D is unclear. Trimming took 0 bases from V and 2 from J, leaving 5 bases between them. The germline gives CDR1 SGHRS, CDR2 YFSETQ. CDR3 length: 13 amino acids. The CDR3 sequence: CASSLGLQETQYF. The DNA of the CDR3 is TGCGCCAGCAGCTTGGGTCTACAAGAGACCCAGTACTTC. The full variable domain, rest sourced from reference TRBV5-1 and TRBJ2-5, is KAGVTQTPRYLIKTRGQQVTLSCSPISGHRSVSWYQQTPGQGLQFLFEYFSETQRNKGNFPGRFSGRQFSNSRSEMNVSTLELGDSALYLCASSLGLQETQYFGPGTRLLVL.

This clone occurred once. The chain uses TRBV5-1 and TRBJ1-1, with no clear D. The V and J ends lost 3 bases and 1 base respectively, with 7 bases between them. Germline V CDR1 and CDR2: SGHRS, YFSETQ. This CDR3 is built from 13 residues. This CDR3 reads CASSSFSNTEAFF. The CDR3, as DNA: TGCGCCAGCAGCTCCTTTTCGAACACTGAAGCTTTCTTT.

This chain uses TRBV2 with TRBJ1-4, with TRBD1 matching 8 bases. CDR1 SNHLY and CDR2 FYNNEI come from the germline V gene. J was trimmed by 1 base and V by 6 bases; bases with no gene match: 7. This CDR3 contains 16 residues. This CDR3 is CASSQNGQGTNEKLFF. CDR3 coding DNA: TGTGCCAGCAGCCAGAATGGACAGGGAACTAATGAAAAACTGTTTTTT.

This rearrangement joins TRBV10-3 to TRBJ2-7; 9 bases align to TRBD2. Germline lookup yields CDR1 ENHRY and CDR2 SYGVKD. Unmatched junction bases numbered 7, after V lost 4 bases and J lost 0 bases. The CDR3 spans 16 residues. The chain's CDR3 is CAISVSGSLSSYEQYF. The CDR3 coding sequence is TGTGCCATCAGTGTTAGCGGGAGCCTTAGCTCCTACGAGCAGTACTTC.

The rearrangement links TRBV5-1 to TRBJ1-2, with TRBD1 as a possible D gene (6 bases). Deletions cut 2 bases from V and 8 bases from J, with 10 bases between. The CDR3 is made up of 12 amino acids. Germline CDR1 is SGHRS and CDR2 is YFSETQ. CDR3 sequence (DNA): TGCGCCAGCAGCTTTACAGGGAGAGGCTACACCTTC. Encoded protein: CASSFTGRGYTF. Variable domain in full (rest from reference TRBV5-1 and TRBJ1-2): KAGVTQTPRYLIKTRGQQVTLSCSPISGHRSVSWYQQTPGQGLQFLFEYFSETQRNKGNFPGRFSGRQFSNSRSEMNVSTLELGDSALYLCASSFTGRGYTFGSGTRLTVV.

V and J are TRBV18 and TRBJ1-5; weak D call: TRBD1 (5 bases). This CDR3 is built from 15 residues. Looked up from germline, CDR1 is KGHSH and CDR2 is LQKENI. The ends were cut back, 6 bases at V and 6 bases at J, with 18 bases in the middle. As DNA, the CDR3 is TGTGCCAGCTCGGCTCAACCTCAGGGAAGTCAGCCCCAGCATTTT. Protein sequence: CASSAQPQGSQPQHF.

This clone was detected once. The genes are TRBV7-3 and TRBJ2-1, with D possibly matching TRBD2 (6 bases). Germline-derived CDR1 and CDR2 are SGHTA and FQGTGA. Trimming removed 0 bases at V and 4 bases at J, with 16 bases between. The CDR3 covers 17 residues. The CDR3 here is CASSLTAGTLDYNEQFF. CDR3 nucleotide sequence: TGTGCCAGCAGCTTAACCGCCGGGACTCTAGATTACAATGAGCAGTTCTTC.

The chain employs TRBV28 and TRBJ1-5; 7 bases fit TRBD1. J was trimmed by 11 bases and V by 8 bases; bases with no gene match: 18. Per germline, CDR1 MDHEN and CDR2 SYDVKM. The CDR3 has 15 residues. The CDR3 bases are TGTGCCAGCTATAGGGGGGCAGGGGGGAAAGTGGCCCAGCATTTT. It translates to CASYRGAGGKVAQHF.

The rearrangement links TRBV27 to TRBJ2-7; tentatively, D is TRBD2 (6 bases). The J call is doubtful: the DNA matches TRBJ2-1 better. Germline V gene data show CDR1 as MNHEY and CDR2 as SMNVEV (reference sequence). The CDR3 covers 14 residues. The CDR3 nucleotides are TGTGCCAGCAGTTTATTCGGGAGAGACAATGAGCAGTTCTTC. Translation gives CASSLFGRDNEQFF.

The chain couples TRBV30 to TRBJ2-5, with 7 bases lining up with TRBD1. CDR3 size: 14 residues. Germline V lookup: CDR1 GTSNPN, CDR2 SVGIG (reference sequence). The junction had 8 bases not matched to a gene; V was cut back by 5 bases and J by 2 bases. The CDR3 region is CAWASGGKQETQYF. The CDR3 region has the DNA TGTGCCTGGGCATCAGGGGGAAAACAAGAGACCCAGTACTTC.

This chain uses TRBV7-2 with TRBJ1-1, with 7 bases aligning to TRBD1. J lost 6 bases, V lost 5 bases, and 12 bases had no gene match. The germline V gene has CDR1 SGHTA and CDR2 FQGNSA. This CDR3 has 15 residues. This CDR3 is CASSPTGQSKPEAFF. In DNA, the CDR3 is TGTGCCAGCAGCCCGACGGGACAGAGTAAACCTGAAGCTTTCTTT.

The V and J genes are TRBV11-2 and TRBJ2-1; TRBD2 is a possible D gene (5 bases). Germline loops: CDR1 SGHAT, CDR2 FQNNGV. This CDR3 has 12 amino acids. The germline V and J ends were trimmed by 4 bases and 8 bases, with 9 bases remaining between them. Here the CDR3 reads CASSSQEDEQFF. DNA for the CDR3: TGTGCCAGCAGCTCCCAGGAGGATGAGCAGTTCTTC.

DNA of the CDR3: TGTGCTAGTGGTACCCCGGGAAACACCGGGGAGCTGTTTTTT. Translating gives CASGTPGNTGELFF. This chain uses TRBV12-5 with TRBJ2-2; a possible D gene is TRBD2 (5 bases). Germline V gene sequence: CDR1 LGHNT, CDR2 FRNRAP. V lost 5 bases and J 2 bases, leaving 9 bases between the germline ends. This CDR3 is 14 amino acids long.

The gene calls are TRBV7-2 and TRBJ1-6; 8 positions match TRBD1. V was pared by 0 bases and J by 0 bases, with 1 base of the junction left unmatched. CDR3 length equals 17 residues. Germline V gene data show CDR1 as SGHTA and CDR2 as FQGNSA. This CDR3 reads CASSLAGQASYNSPLHF. Written as DNA, the CDR3 is TGTGCCAGCAGCTTAGCGGGACAGGCCTCCTATAATTCACCCCTCCACTTT.

This rearrangement joins TRBV18 to TRBJ2-3, with 7 nucleotides matching TRBD2. Germline V lookup: CDR1 KGHSH, CDR2 LQKENI. The V segment lost 6 bases and the J segment 2 bases; nucleotides outside the gene matches: 8. This CDR3 is built from 15 residues. CDR3 sequence reads: CASSQQRGDTDTQYF. In DNA, the CDR3 is TGTGCCAGCTCTCAACAGCGGGGCGACACAGATACGCAGTATTTT.

The chain uses TRBV19 and TRBJ2-7; D may be TRBD1 (6 bases). The CDR3 runs 16 residues. V was shortened by 5 bases and J by 5 bases, with 22 bases between the two germline ends. Germline-derived CDR1 and CDR2 are LNHDA and SQIVND (reference sequence). DNA of the CDR3: TGTGCCAGTAGTCTAACAGGGTCCCCTGCATCGAACGAGCAGTACTTC. Translating gives CASSLTGSPASNEQYF.

The chain carries TRBV28 and TRBJ1-1; the match to TRBD1 covers 9 bases. The junction had 19 bases not matched to a gene; V was cut back by 6 bases and J by 11 bases. The CDR3 length is 16 residues. Germline-derived CDR1 and CDR2 are MDHEN and SYDVKM. In DNA, the CDR3 is TGTGCCAGCAGAGCCATGGGACAGGGCAAGGCCCCAAGGGCTTTCTTT. This encodes CASRAMGQGKAPRAFF.

The V and J genes are TRBV30 and TRBJ2-3; 9 nucleotides agree with TRBD2. V lost 2 bases, J lost 8 bases, and 8 bases stayed unmatched. In germline, CDR1 is GTSNPN, CDR2 SVGIG (reference sequence). This CDR3 has 14 residues. CDR3 sequence reads: CAWSILAGSGTQYF. The CDR3 nucleotides are TGTGCCTGGAGTATACTAGCGGGTTCGGGTACGCAGTATTTT.